Here is one T cell receptor beta chain with its context. The target antigen is unknown. Breast cancer patients provided tissue from their axillary draining lymph nodes. TCRdb itself ran the multiplex PCR reads through MiXCR, one entry per CDR3 protein. The sample contains some 140,000 distinct CDR3 sequences, around 20% of which appear only once. The data were taken from a study of breast tumors, draining lymph nodes, adjacent tissues. Study results and limitations: Tumors had less TCR diversity than lymph nodes, more than nontumor tissue. Most tumor T cells seemingly derive from lymph node, then expand in tumor. The lymph node origin of tumor T cells was framed as consistent with a hypothesis, not demonstrated. Tumor and nontumor repertoires were significantly more similar in luminal-like than in basal-like breast cancer.

CDR3 length: 14 amino acids. The V and J ends lost 3 bases and 5 bases respectively, with 10 bases between them. Germline V gene sequence: CDR1 LGHDT, CDR2 YNNKEL (reference sequence). Sequencing was carried out using axillary lymph node tissue. The chain is built from TRBV3-1 and TRBJ2-2; D not resolved. The clonotype originates from a female donor with breast cancer. Some clones in this sample may be carry-over from other donors' samples. The CDR3 loop is CASSHDMGTGELFF. CDR3 DNA sequence: TGTGCCAGCAGCCACGACATGGGGACCGGGGAGCTGTTTTTT.